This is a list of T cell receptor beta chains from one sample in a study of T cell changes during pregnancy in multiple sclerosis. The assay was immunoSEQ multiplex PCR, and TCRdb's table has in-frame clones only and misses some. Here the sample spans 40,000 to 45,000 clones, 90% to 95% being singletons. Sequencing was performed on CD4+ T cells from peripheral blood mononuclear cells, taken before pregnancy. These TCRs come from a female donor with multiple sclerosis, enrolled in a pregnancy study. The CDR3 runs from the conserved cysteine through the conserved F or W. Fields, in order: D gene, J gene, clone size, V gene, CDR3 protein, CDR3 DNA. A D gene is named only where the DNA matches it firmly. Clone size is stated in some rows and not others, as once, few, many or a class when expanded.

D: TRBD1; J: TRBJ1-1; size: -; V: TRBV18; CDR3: CASSPITGGRDTEAFF; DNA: TGTGCCAGCTCACCAATTACAGGGGGCAGGGACACTGAAGCTTTCTTT
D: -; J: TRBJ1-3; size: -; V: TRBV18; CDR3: CASSPPSEPGNTIYF; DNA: TGTGCCAGCTCACCACCGTCAGAACCTGGAAACACCATATATTTT
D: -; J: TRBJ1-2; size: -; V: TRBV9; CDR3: CASSPRGGGGYTF; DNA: TGTGCCAGCAGCCCCCGCGGAGGTGGCGGCTACACCTTC
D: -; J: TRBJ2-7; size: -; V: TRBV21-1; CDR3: CASSPRDRATLVYEQYF; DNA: TGTGCCAGCAGCCCCCGGGACAGGGCCACACTCGTCTACGAGCAGTACTTC
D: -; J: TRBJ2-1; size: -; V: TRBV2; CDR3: CATQQTVQAYNEQFF; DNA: TGTGCCACCCAACAGACCGTGCAAGCCTACAATGAGCAGTTCTTC
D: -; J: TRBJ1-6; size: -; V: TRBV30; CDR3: CAWSLGGNSPLHF; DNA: TGTGCCTGGAGTCTGGGGGGTAATTCACCCCTCCACTTT
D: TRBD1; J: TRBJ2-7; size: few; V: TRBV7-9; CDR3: CASSSDRLWEQYF; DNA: TGTGCCAGCAGCTCGGACAGGCTGTGGGAGCAGTACTTC
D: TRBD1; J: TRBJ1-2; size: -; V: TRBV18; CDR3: CASSPIGTGVDYGYTF; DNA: TGTGCCAGCTCACCAATAGGGACAGGGGTGGACTATGGCTACACCTTC
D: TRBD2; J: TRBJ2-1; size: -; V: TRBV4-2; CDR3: CASSPLGSGEVDEQFF; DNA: TGTGCCAGCAGCCCCCTGGGCAGCGGGGAGGTGGATGAGCAGTTCTTC
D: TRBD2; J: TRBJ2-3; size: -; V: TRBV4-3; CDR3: CASSQQITSGGEPERDTQYF; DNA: TGCGCCAGCAGCCAACAGATTACTAGCGGGGGGGAACCCGAGCGGGATACGCAGTATTTT